These 7 T cell receptor beta chains originate from one sample sequenced in a study of blood T cell repertoires in COVID-19. Here immunoSEQ multiplex PCR was the method, and the copy in TCRdb shows in-frame clones only, minus some. Of 140,000 to 150,000 clones in the sample, over 70% are singletons; the top ten hold 1.7%. The sequencing input was peripheral blood. These receptors were collected from a woman aged 45 to 65 with acute or convalescent COVID-19.

This clone was observed once. The rearrangement joins TRBV24-1 to TRBJ1-5; weak D call: TRBD1 (6 bases). Per the germline V gene, CDR1 is KGHDR and CDR2 is SFDVKD. The CDR3 has 16 amino acids. Trimming shortened V by 6 bases and J by 0 bases, and 14 bases separated the two germline ends. CDR3 DNA sequence: TGTGCCACCAGTCAGGGGCCGATATATAGCAATCAGCCCCAGCATTTT. Its protein product is CATSQGPIYSNQPQHF.

This chain joins TRBV4-1 and TRBJ2-5; 7 nucleotides match TRBD2. Losses at the gene ends were 0 bases for V and 7 bases for J; bases not matched to a gene: 2. This CDR3 contains 13 residues. The germline V gene has CDR1 MGHRA and CDR2 YSYEKL. The CDR3 DNA reads as TGCGCCAGCAGCCAAGAGAGGGAGGGGACCCAGTACTTC. Translated: CASSQEREGTQYF.

J is TRBJ1-5 and V is TRBV6-5; D is uncertain. The CDR3 has 14 residues. V lost 4 bases and J lost 4, with 11 bases in between. CDR1 and CDR2 from the germline V gene are MNHEY and SVGAGI. The CDR3 region is CASSSPDGNQPQHF. DNA for the CDR3: TGTGCCAGCAGTTCCCCCGACGGGAATCAGCCCCAGCATTTT.

The chain is built from TRBV23-1 and TRBJ1-5; 10 nucleotides line up with TRBD1. TRBV23-1 is an open reading frame, and its role is uncertain. V was clipped by 7 bases and J by 0 bases; unmatched bases: 15. The CDR3 is 19 amino acids. Here the CDR3 DNA reads TGCGCCAGCAATCATATACCGGGACAGGGGCCTTATAGCAATCAGCCCCAGCATTTT. Its protein is CASNHIPGQGPYSNQPQHF.

This chain connects TRBV10-3 to TRBJ2-3, with 9 nucleotides matching TRBD2. The CDR3 runs to 17 residues. Germline V CDR1 and CDR2: ENHRY, SYGVKD. V shed 5 bases, J shed 2 bases, and the junction held 11 bases outside the gene matches. CDR3 sequence (DNA): TGTGCCATCAGTCACTTCCTGGCGGGAGGGAACACAGATACGCAGTATTTT. It specifies CAISHFLAGGNTDTQYF.

The chain has TRBV6-1 and TRBJ2-3, with TRBD2 as a possible D gene (6 bases). The CDR3 runs to 14 residues. Between the trimmed V and J ends, which lost 1 base and 8 bases, there was a span of 13 bases. Germline CDR1 MNHNS, CDR2 SASEGT. The CDR3 coding sequence is TGTGCCAGCAGTGAAGTCGGCGGGGTCGGTACGCAGTATTTT. The encoded protein is CASSEVGGVGTQYF.

The chain carries TRBV18 and TRBJ1-2; D gene ambiguous. Per the germline V gene, CDR1 is KGHSH and CDR2 is LQKENI. The CDR3 length is 14 residues. Trimming removed 5 bases at V and 2 bases at J, with 12 bases between. The CDR3 protein is CASSGLQANYGYTF. The CDR3 DNA reads TGTGCCAGCTCAGGGTTGCAGGCGAACTATGGCTACACCTTC.